These T cell receptor beta chains were read from a single sample in a study of blood T cell repertoires in COVID-19. Data came from immunoSEQ multiplex PCR; TCRdb stores just in-frame clones and leaves some out. The table includes under 350,000 clones, about 89% detected once. Sequenced input: peripheral blood. The source of these receptors is a man aged 40-50 years with acute or convalescent COVID-19. Both conserved end residues are part of each CDR3. Fields, in order: V gene, D gene, clone size, CDR3 length, J gene, CDR3 DNA, CDR3 protein. A D gene is named only where the DNA matches it firmly. A row's size may be missing; if present it is once, few, many or a size class.

V: TRBV7-2; D: TRBD1; size: NA; length: 16; J: TRBJ2-7; DNA: TGTGCCAGCAGCCCAAGAGGGGACAGGTACTCCTACGAGCAGTACTTC; CDR3: CASSPRGDRYSYEQYF
V: TRBV29-1; D: NA; size: NA; length: 15; J: TRBJ1-2; DNA: TGCAGCGCGCGGGTGGGGGCAGGGGATAACTATGGCTACACCTTC; CDR3: CSARVGAGDNYGYTF
V: TRBV30; D: TRBD1; size: NA; length: 11; J: TRBJ1-2; DNA: TGTGCCTGTATACAGGGGATTGGCTACACCTTC; CDR3: CACIQGIGYTF
V: TRBV3-1/TRBV3-2; D: TRBD1; size: NA; length: 14; J: TRBJ1-2; DNA: TGTGCCAGCAGCCCCAGTCAGGGGGCCTATGGCTACACCTTC; CDR3: CASSPSQGAYGYTF
V: TRBV24-1; D: TRBD1; size: NA; length: 15; J: TRBJ2-2; DNA: TGTGCCACCCGAACCGGGACAGGGGTCACCGGGGAGCTGTTTTTT; CDR3: CATRTGTGVTGELFF
V: TRBV5-4; D: TRBD1; size: NA; length: 15; J: TRBJ1-1; DNA: TGTGCCAGCAGCCGTAAGGGGGCGATGAACACTGAAGCTTTCTTT; CDR3: CASSRKGAMNTEAFF
V: TRBV21-1; D: NA; size: NA; length: 13; J: TRBJ2-3; DNA: TGTGCCAGCAGCAAACTAGCCAGCTATACGCAGTATTTT; CDR3: CASSKLASYTQYF
V: TRBV19; D: TRBD2; size: once; length: 15; J: TRBJ2-1; DNA: TGTGCCAGTAGTATTCTAGCGGGGGCGGAGAATGAGCAGTTCTTC; CDR3: CASSILAGAENEQFF
V: TRBV7-2; D: NA; size: NA; length: 15; J: TRBJ1-3; DNA: TGTGCCAGCAGCTTAGGAGGACAGATTGGAAACACCATATATTTT; CDR3: CASSLGGQIGNTIYF
V: TRBV5-1; D: TRBD1; size: few; length: 15; J: TRBJ1-2; DNA: TGCGCCAGCAGCTTGGCCGAGGGACAGGGGTATGGCTACACCTTC; CDR3: CASSLAEGQGYGYTF
V: TRBV5-1; D: TRBD1; size: NA; length: 14; J: TRBJ2-7; DNA: TGCGCCAGCAGCCTAGGGACAGGGGAGGGCGAGCAGTACTTC; CDR3: CASSLGTGEGEQYF
V: TRBV9; D: NA; size: NA; length: 13; J: TRBJ2-3; DNA: TGTGCCAGCAGCCTCGGGAACACAGATACGCAGTATTTT; CDR3: CASSLGNTDTQYF
V: TRBV7-2; D: TRBD1; size: NA; length: 15; J: TRBJ1-2; DNA: TGTGCCAGCAGCTTTATGGGACAGGGAAACTATGGCTACACCTTC; CDR3: CASSFMGQGNYGYTF
V: TRBV19; D: TRBD1; size: NA; length: 17; J: TRBJ1-1; DNA: TGTGCCAGTAGTCCAGAGTTGGGACAGGGGGTGAACACTGAAGCTTTCTTT; CDR3: CASSPELGQGVNTEAFF
V: TRBV2; D: TRBD1; size: NA; length: 14; J: TRBJ2-1; DNA: TGTGCCAGCACCCGTCAGGGGGCTGTCAATGAGCAGTTCTTC; CDR3: CASTRQGAVNEQFF
V: TRBV3-1/TRBV3-2; D: TRBD1; size: NA; length: 14; J: TRBJ1-5; DNA: TGTGCCAGCAGCCAAGGGACAGGGAATCAGCCCCAGCATTTT; CDR3: CASSQGTGNQPQHF
V: TRBV27; D: NA; size: NA; length: 13; J: TRBJ1-2; DNA: TGTGCCAGCAGTTTGACAAGGGGGTATGGCTACACCTTC; CDR3: CASSLTRGYGYTF
V: TRBV4-2; D: NA; size: NA; length: 16; J: TRBJ1-5; DNA: TGTGCCAGCAGCCAAGAAGGCGGTGGGTGGGATCAGCCCCAGCATTTT; CDR3: CASSQEGGGWDQPQHF
V: TRBV12-3/TRBV12-4; D: NA; size: NA; length: 13; J: TRBJ2-3; DNA: TGTGCCAGCAGTTTAAAGGGGGCAGATACGCAGTATTTT; CDR3: CASSLKGADTQYF
V: TRBV30; D: NA; size: NA; length: 13; J: TRBJ2-2; DNA: TGTGCCTGGAACGGACAGCCCACCGGGGAGCTGTTTTTT; CDR3: CAWNGQPTGELFF
V: TRBV15; D: NA; size: NA; length: 15; J: TRBJ1-2; DNA: TGTGCCACCAGCAGAGATCTGGGCCAGATCTATGGCTACACCTTC; CDR3: CATSRDLGQIYGYTF
V: TRBV2; D: NA; size: NA; length: 10; J: TRBJ1-1; DNA: TGTGCCAGCAGTGGGACTTATGCTTTCTTT; CDR3: CASSGTYAFF
V: TRBV5-4; D: TRBD1; size: NA; length: 14; J: TRBJ1-2; DNA: TGTGCCAGCAGAATGGCAGGGGGTAACTATGGCTACACCTTC; CDR3: CASRMAGGNYGYTF
V: TRBV9; D: NA; size: few; length: 17; J: TRBJ1-6; DNA: TGTGCCAGCAGCGCCGACCATCTGGGGGGATATAATTCACCCCTCCACTTT; CDR3: CASSADHLGGYNSPLHF
V: TRBV7-8; D: NA; size: NA; length: 16; J: TRBJ2-7; DNA: TGTGCCAGCAGCTTAGCCTCCCCGACAGGTTCCTACGAGCAGTACTTC; CDR3: CASSLASPTGSYEQYF
V: TRBV6-5; D: NA; size: NA; length: 13; J: TRBJ1-1; DNA: TGTGCCAGCATCAGACAGAAGAACACTGAAGCTTTCTTT; CDR3: CASIRQKNTEAFF
V: TRBV30; D: TRBD1; size: NA; length: 13; J: TRBJ1-2; DNA: TGTGCCTGGACTCATGGGACAGGGGACGGCTACACCTTC; CDR3: CAWTHGTGDGYTF
V: TRBV6-6; D: TRBD1; size: NA; length: 13; J: TRBJ1-2; DNA: TGTGCCAGCAGACGGACAGGGACGGGTGGCTACACCTTC; CDR3: CASRRTGTGGYTF
V: TRBV30; D: NA; size: NA; length: 12; J: TRBJ2-7; DNA: TGTGCCTGGAGTGTCGGGGGCTACGAGCAGTACTTC; CDR3: CAWSVGGYEQYF
V: TRBV21-1; D: NA; size: NA; length: 14; J: TRBJ2-4; DNA: TGTGCCAGCCGGCGGGGGGGCGTCAAAAACATTCAGTACTTC; CDR3: CASRRGGVKNIQYF
V: TRBV12-5; D: NA; size: NA; length: 14; J: TRBJ2-7; DNA: TGTGCTAGTGCCCAGGAGGGGATCTCCTACGAGCAGTACTTC; CDR3: CASAQEGISYEQYF
V: TRBV19; D: TRBD1; size: NA; length: 17; J: TRBJ2-2; DNA: TGTGCCAGTAGTATATTGGTCGGGACAGGGGACACCGGGGAGCTGTTTTTT; CDR3: CASSILVGTGDTGELFF
V: TRBV6-5; D: NA; size: once; length: 14; J: TRBJ1-2; DNA: TGTGCCAGCAGTTACTCGGGATCCTCGGGGGGCTACACCTTC; CDR3: CASSYSGSSGGYTF
V: TRBV5-1; D: TRBD1; size: NA; length: 16; J: TRBJ1-3; DNA: TGCGCCAGCAGCTTGGAGAAGACAGGGGCTGGAAACACCATATATTTT; CDR3: CASSLEKTGAGNTIYF
V: TRBV5-4; D: TRBD1; size: NA; length: 15; J: TRBJ1-1; DNA: TGTGCCAGCAGCGTAACAGGGGGCGGCGGCACTGAAGCTTTCTTT; CDR3: CASSVTGGGGTEAFF
V: TRBV9; D: NA; size: once; length: 15; J: TRBJ1-4; DNA: TGTGCCAGCACCCGTTCACCGTCCCGGGATGAAAAACTGTTTTTT; CDR3: CASTRSPSRDEKLFF
V: TRBV12-3/TRBV12-4; D: NA; size: NA; length: 11; J: TRBJ1-2; DNA: TGTGCCAGCAGTTTTCTCGGGGGGGCTCTTTTC; CDR3: CASSFLGGALF
V: TRBV11-2; D: NA; size: NA; length: 16; J: TRBJ1-1; DNA: TGTGCCAGCAGCTTCCCCCCAAACCCGGGGTGGACTGAAGCTTTCTTT; CDR3: CASSFPPNPGWTEAFF
V: TRBV5-4; D: TRBD1; size: NA; length: 15; J: TRBJ1-2; DNA: TGTGCCAGCATTCCCTGGGAGACAGGGGTTGGAGGCTACACCTTC; CDR3: CASIPWETGVGGYTF
V: TRBV2; D: NA; size: NA; length: 15; J: TRBJ1-1; DNA: TGTGCCAGCAGTTACCTCGACAGTACGAACACTGAAGCTTTCTTT; CDR3: CASSYLDSTNTEAFF
V: TRBV4-1; D: TRBD1; size: NA; length: 15; J: TRBJ2-7; DNA: TGCGCCAGCAGCCAACCCACGGGACAGTTCTACGAGCAGTACTTC; CDR3: CASSQPTGQFYEQYF
V: TRBV11-2; D: NA; size: NA; length: 14; J: TRBJ2-2; DNA: TGTGCCAGCAGCAGAGCCCTTAACACCGGGGAGCTGTTTTTT; CDR3: CASSRALNTGELFF
V: TRBV7-8; D: NA; size: NA; length: 17; J: TRBJ2-3; DNA: TGTGCCAGCAGCCAAAGACGGACAGTTACTAGCACAGATACGCAGTATTTT; CDR3: CASSQRRTVTSTDTQYF
V: TRBV5-1; D: TRBD2; size: NA; length: 15; J: TRBJ2-2; DNA: TGCGCCAGCAGCCTTTGGACTAGCGGGGCCGGGGAGCTGTTTTTT; CDR3: CASSLWTSGAGELFF
V: TRBV24-1; D: TRBD1; size: NA; length: 14; J: TRBJ1-2; DNA: TGTGCCACCAGTGAGAGGGACAGGGTGGATGGCTACACCTTC; CDR3: CATSERDRVDGYTF
V: TRBV6-1; D: NA; size: once; length: 13; J: TRBJ1-4; DNA: TGTGCCAGCAGTGATGGTAATGGCGAAAAACTGTTTTTT; CDR3: CASSDGNGEKLFF
V: TRBV2; D: NA; size: NA; length: 13; J: TRBJ1-6; DNA: TGTGCCAGCAGGGATACAGGGATCGGGGCCCTCCACTTT; CDR3: CASRDTGIGALHF
V: TRBV25-1; D: NA; size: NA; length: 12; J: TRBJ2-7; DNA: TGTGCCAGCGGGCCTGGTGGGCTCGAGCAGTACTTC; CDR3: CASGPGGLEQYF
V: TRBV10-3; D: TRBD2; size: NA; length: 17; J: TRBJ2-3; DNA: TGTGCCATCAGTGAGAGGCTAGCGGGGGGCCTCCGAGATACGCAGTATTTT; CDR3: CAISERLAGGLRDTQYF
V: TRBV11-2; D: NA; size: NA; length: 12; J: TRBJ2-3; DNA: TGTGCCAGCAGCCCGACTCTACCTACGCAGTATTTT; CDR3: CASSPTLPTQYF
V: TRBV5-1; D: NA; size: NA; length: 14; J: TRBJ1-1; DNA: TGCGCCAGCAGCTTGGGGGGCTTGAACACTGAAGCTTTCTTT; CDR3: CASSLGGLNTEAFF
V: TRBV13; D: TRBD1; size: NA; length: 17; J: TRBJ2-4; DNA: TGTGCCAGCAGCTTAGGACAGGGGTCTATCACCGCGAACATTCAGTACTTC; CDR3: CASSLGQGSITANIQYF
V: TRBV5-4; D: TRBD1; size: NA; length: 15; J: TRBJ2-2; DNA: TGTGCCAGCAGCTTGAAGGGGGCGCGGACCGGGGAGCTGTTTTTT; CDR3: CASSLKGARTGELFF
V: TRBV28; D: TRBD2; size: NA; length: 18; J: TRBJ2-2; DNA: TGTGCCAGCAGTCCCGGCCTAGCGGGGGGGCGAGGCCCCGGGGAGCTGTTTTTT; CDR3: CASSPGLAGGRGPGELFF
V: TRBV15; D: NA; size: NA; length: 15; J: TRBJ1-6; DNA: TGTGCCACCAGCACCCAGACGGGGAATGGAGTCGCCCTCCACTTT; CDR3: CATSTQTGNGVALHF